The T cell receptor (beta chain) described here comes from a study of control samples from healthy donors and cancer patients. This CDR3 region has 10 residues. The V and J ends lost 6 bases and 3 bases respectively, with 3 bases between them. Libraries were prepared by immunoSEQ multiplex PCR; TCRdb keeps only in-frame clonotypes and omits some of them. The sample has roughly 370,000 clones, 90% seen once. The V call is TRBV12-3 or TRBV12-4, the J call TRBJ2-7; D ambiguous. Sequenced input: PBMCs. This TCR derives from a man aged 40-55 years with head and neck cancer. CDR3 nucleotides: TGTGCCAGCAGCGACTACGAGCAGTACTTC. Its protein is CASSDYEQYF.